A single sample gave rise to the 21 T cell receptor beta chains below, sequenced in a study of Ad26.COV2.S vaccination and SARS-CoV-2 variants. Sequenced by immunoSEQ multiplex PCR; TCRdb stores in-frame clones only, minus some. The top ten hold around 16% of the sample, which has about 100,000 clones, around 81% seen once. The sequencing here drew on peripheral blood, taken after recovery from COVID-19. The source is a human donor who had recovered from COVID-19.

This chain uses TRBV28 with TRBJ2-7; 7 bases fit TRBD2. J lost 8 bases, V lost 4 bases, and 5 bases had no gene match. CDR3 length: 12 residues. Per germline, CDR1 MDHEN and CDR2 SYDVKM. The CDR3 loop is CASSSPTSQQYF. CDR3 sequence (DNA): TGTGCCAGCAGTTCCCCGACTAGCCAGCAGTACTTC.

The sample holds a few counts of this clone. The J gene is TRBJ2-3, the V gene TRBV24-1, with D perhaps being TRBD1 or TRBD2 (5 bases each). Trimming removed 3 bases from V and 4 bases from J, with 10 bases in between. The CDR3 sequence is 14 residues long. CDR1 and CDR2 from the germline V gene are KGHDR and SFDVKD. CDR3 sequence reads: CATSDPGRADTQYF. CDR3 coding DNA: TGTGCCACCAGTGATCCGGGACGGGCAGATACGCAGTATTTT.

The CDR3 reads CASSLVPGWRETQYF. The CDR3 DNA reads TGTGCCAGCAGCTTAGTGCCGGGATGGCGGGAGACCCAGTACTTC. V usage is TRBV7-6 and J usage is TRBJ2-5; possibly TRBD2 for D (5 bases). CDR1 is SGHVS, CDR2 FNYEAQ, per germline. V lost 1 base and J 5 bases, leaving 14 bases between the germline ends. CDR3 length: 15 amino acids.

V usage is TRBV4-1 and J usage is TRBJ2-1; the match to TRBD2 covers 7 bases. CDR1 is MGHRA, CDR2 YSYEKL, per germline. The CDR3 loop spans 16 amino acids. The V gene end was trimmed by 4 bases and the J gene end by 7 bases; junction bases not matched to a gene: 13. The CDR3 reads CASSLVRAGDSNEQFF. CDR3 sequence (DNA): TGCGCCAGCAGCCTAGTACGGGCGGGGGATTCAAATGAGCAGTTCTTC.

For the CDR3, the DNA is TGTGCCAGCAGCCAAGAATGGGCGGACAGGGACACCGGGGAGCTGTTTTTT. This gives the protein CASSQEWADRDTGELFF. The chain couples TRBV3-1 (or the pseudogene TRBV3-2) to TRBJ2-2; TRBD1 matches at 8 bases. V trimming: 0 bases; J trimming: 3 bases; junction bases outside the gene matches: 6. CDR1 is LGHDT, CDR2 YNNKEL, per germline (reference sequence). CDR3 size: 17 residues.

This clone was detected only once. The chain carries TRBV28 and TRBJ2-5; D gene unclear. The germline gives CDR1 MDHEN, CDR2 SYDVKM. The CDR3 extends over 14 amino acids. V was clipped by 4 bases and J by 2 bases, with 11 bases between them. Here the CDR3 DNA reads TGTGCCAGCAGTTCACCCTCGGAGCAAGAGACCCAGTACTTC. This sequence encodes CASSSPSEQETQYF.

Only one count was recorded for this clone. The rearrangement uses TRBV7-2 and TRBJ1-2; 7 nucleotides match TRBD1. This CDR3 region has 13 residues. The V segment lost 1 base and the J segment 7 bases; nucleotides outside the gene matches: 3. Germline V gives CDR1 SGHTA, CDR2 FQGNSA. As DNA, the CDR3 is TGTGCCAGCAGCTTAGACAGGGGTAGTGGCTACACCTTC. As protein: CASSLDRGSGYTF.

This clone occurred many times. The chain combines TRBV4-3 with TRBJ2-5; D is ambiguous. V was cut by 0 bases and J by 1 base, with 12 bases left in between. CDR1 is LGHNA, CDR2 YSLEER, per germline. The CDR3 covers 16 residues. The CDR3 sequence: CASSQDYRQFQETQYF. CDR3 coding DNA: TGCGCCAGCAGCCAAGATTACCGACAATTCCAAGAGACCCAGTACTTC.

CDR3 sequence reads: CASSLSTDTQYF. CDR3 nucleotide sequence: TGTGCCAGCAGCCTTAGCACAGATACGCAGTATTTT. The chain joins TRBV6-2 or TRBV6-3 to TRBJ2-3, with no clear D. The germline V gene encodes CDR1 MNHEY and CDR2 SVGEGT. This CDR3 contains 12 residues. Trimming removed 6 bases from V and 0 bases from J, with 4 bases in between.

The rearrangement uses TRBV19 and TRBJ1-2, with 8 bases that match TRBD1. Germline-derived CDR1 and CDR2 are LNHDA and SQIVND (reference sequence). The V and J ends lost 1 base and 2 bases, in that order; junction bases with no gene match: 0. This CDR3 region has 14 residues. The CDR3 sequence is CASSIAGGNYGYTF. CDR3 in DNA: TGTGCCAGTAGTATAGCAGGGGGCAACTATGGCTACACCTTC.

The chain is built from TRBV5-1 and TRBJ1-4; perhaps TRBD1 as D (5 bases). CDR3 length: 15 amino acids. Per germline, CDR1 SGHRS and CDR2 YFSETQ. Trimming cost V 5 bases and J 8 bases, with 19 bases left between them. The CDR3 DNA reads as TGCGCCAGCAGTATAGCGACGGGGGTGGAGGAAAAACTGTTTTTT. This translates into CASSIATGVEEKLFF. The variable domain in full, with the rest retrieved from reference TRBV5-1 and TRBJ1-4, is KAGVTQTPRYLIKTRGQQVTLSCSPISGHRSVSWYQQTPGQGLQFLFEYFSETQRNKGNFPGRFSGRQFSNSRSEMNVSTLELGDSALYLCASSIATGVEEKLFFGSGTQLSVL.

A few counts support this clone. The rearrangement links TRBV18 to TRBJ2-7, with 7 bases lining up with TRBD1. V lost 3 bases, J lost 4 bases, and 12 bases stayed unmatched. Germline V gives CDR1 KGHSH, CDR2 LQKENI. This CDR3 is built from 16 residues. The CDR3 protein is CASSPSGTAQTYEQYF. The CDR3 coding sequence is TGTGCCAGCTCACCGTCCGGGACAGCGCAGACTTACGAGCAGTACTTC.

The CDR3 sequence is CASSLVSAGFSYEQFF. DNA for the CDR3: TGTGCCAGCAGCTTAGTGAGTGCAGGGTTTTCGTATGAGCAGTTCTTC. The rearrangement links TRBV7-2 to TRBJ2-1; D may be TRBD1 (5 bases). The CDR3 consists of 16 residues. Germline V gene lookup returns CDR1 SGHTA and CDR2 FQGNSA. The V end lost 1 base, the J end lost 8 bases, and 18 bases lay between the germline ends. The full variable domain, in which reference TRBV7-2 and TRBJ2-1 provide the parts outside the CDR3, is GAGVSQSPSNKVTEKGKDVELRCDPISGHTALYWYRQSLGQGLEFLIYFQGNSAPDKSGLPSDRFSAERTGGSVSTLTIQRTQQEDSAVYLCASSLVSAGFSYEQFFGPGTRLTVL.

This rearrangement joins TRBV20-1 to TRBJ1-1; a weak D match, TRBD1 (5 bases). The CDR3 length is 17 residues. Between the trimmed V and J ends, which lost 3 bases and 4 bases, there was a span of 24 bases. Germline values: CDR1 DFQATT, CDR2 SNEGSKA (reference sequence). The CDR3: CSASGSSGGVGSTEAFF. The DNA of the CDR3 is TGCAGTGCTAGTGGAAGTAGCGGGGGGGTGGGCAGCACTGAAGCTTTCTTT.

The chain links TRBV24-1 to TRBJ1-2; tentatively, D is TRBD1 (5 bases). The germline CDR1 and CDR2 sequences are KGHDR and SFDVKD. The CDR3 spans 17 residues. Trimming removed 0 bases from V and 4 bases from J, with 17 bases in between. The CDR3 reads CATSDLLRTRVIYGYTF. The CDR3 DNA follows: TGTGCCACCAGTGATTTGCTCCGGACACGAGTCATCTATGGCTACACCTTC.

V is TRBV10-3 and J is TRBJ1-2; 8 bases fit TRBD1. There are 15 residues in the CDR3. V was pared by 5 bases and J by 4 bases, with 9 bases of the junction left unmatched. Looked up from germline, CDR1 is ENHRY and CDR2 is SYGVKD. CDR3 in DNA: TGTGCCATCAGTCTGGACAGGGCATGGACCTATGGCTACACCTTC. Translation: CAISLDRAWTYGYTF.

This clone was recorded a few times. The rearrangement joins TRBV11-2 to TRBJ2-3; either TRBD1 or TRBD2 may fit D (5 bases each). This CDR3 is built from 17 residues. CDR1 and CDR2 from the germline V gene are SGHAT and FQNNGV. V was pared by 5 bases and J by 3 bases, with 21 bases between. CDR3 region: CASSPPGAAGGTDTQYF. The CDR3 DNA follows: TGTGCCAGCAGCCCACCCGGGGCGGCGGGCGGGACAGATACGCAGTATTTT.

CDR3 region: CASSEGDRRQVTQYF. In nucleotides, the CDR3 is TGTGCCAGCAGTGAGGGGGACCGCAGACAAGTAACCCAGTACTTC. The chain has TRBV6-1 and TRBJ2-5, with D perhaps TRBD1 or TRBD2 (5 bases each). Germline loops: CDR1 MNHNS, CDR2 SASEGT. The CDR3 spans 15 residues. The germline V and J ends were trimmed by 3 bases and 8 bases, with 19 bases remaining between them.

The chain employs TRBV12-3 or TRBV12-4 and TRBJ2-7; 8 positions agree with TRBD1. V trimming: 7 bases; J trimming: 6 bases; junction bases outside the gene matches: 8. The CDR3 is made up of 13 amino acids. The CDR3 sequence is CASTPGQVSEQYF. The CDR3 coding sequence is TGTGCCAGCACCCCGGGACAGGTGAGCGAGCAGTACTTC.

CDR3 in amino acids: CASSPTQGAFYNEQFF. CDR3 in DNA: TGTGCCAGTAGTCCCACACAGGGGGCCTTTTACAATGAGCAGTTCTTC. The gene calls are TRBV19 and TRBJ2-1, with TRBD1 matching over 9 bases. The junction had 9 bases not matched to a gene; V was cut back by 5 bases and J by 4 bases. This CDR3 is built from 16 residues. Looked up from germline, CDR1 is LNHDA and CDR2 is SQIVND (reference sequence).

The gene calls are TRBV7-6 and TRBJ1-1; 8 bases fit TRBD1. The J segment lost 4 bases and the V segment lost 5 bases, leaving 9 bases of the junction unmatched. CDR1 and CDR2 (germline): SGHVS, FNYEAQ. CDR3 length: 15 amino acids. CDR3 protein: CASSASQQGVTEAFF. CDR3 in DNA: TGTGCCAGCAGCGCCAGCCAACAGGGGGTCACTGAAGCTTTCTTT. Full variable domain (remainder filled in from reference TRBV7-6 and TRBJ1-1): GAGVSQSPRYKVTKRGQDVALRCDPISGHVSLYWYRQALGQGPEFLTYFNYEAQQDKSGLPNDRFSAERPEGSISTLTIQRTEQRDSAMYRCASSASQQGVTEAFFGQGTRLTVV.